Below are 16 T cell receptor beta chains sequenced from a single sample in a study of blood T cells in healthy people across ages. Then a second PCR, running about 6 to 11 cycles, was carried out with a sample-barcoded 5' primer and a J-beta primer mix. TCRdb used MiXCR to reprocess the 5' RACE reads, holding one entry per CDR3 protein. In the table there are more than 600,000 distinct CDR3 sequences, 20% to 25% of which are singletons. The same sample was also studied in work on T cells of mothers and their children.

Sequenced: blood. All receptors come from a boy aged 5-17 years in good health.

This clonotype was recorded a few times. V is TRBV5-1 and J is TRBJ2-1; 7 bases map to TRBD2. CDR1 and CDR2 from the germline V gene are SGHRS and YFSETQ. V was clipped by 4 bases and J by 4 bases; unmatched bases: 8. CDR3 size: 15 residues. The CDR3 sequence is CASSTTGLSYNEQFF. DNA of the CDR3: TGCGCCAGCAGCACAACGGGACTAAGTTACAATGAGCAGTTCTTC.

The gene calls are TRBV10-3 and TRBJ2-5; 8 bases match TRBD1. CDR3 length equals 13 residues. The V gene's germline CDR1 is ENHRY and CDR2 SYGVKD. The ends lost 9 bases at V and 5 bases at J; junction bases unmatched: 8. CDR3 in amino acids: CAITGGRGETQYF. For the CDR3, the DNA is TGTGCCATAACAGGGGGTCGGGGTGAGACCCAGTACTTC.

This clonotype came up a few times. CDR3 nucleotides: TGCAGCGACCAGGGGGGAGACTATGGCTACACCTTC. Translated, it gives CSDQGGDYGYTF. The genes are TRBV29-1 and TRBJ1-2, with TRBD1 matching 7 bases. The germline gives CDR1 SQVTM, CDR2 ANQGSEA. V dropped 7 bases and J dropped 3; count of bases not matched to a gene: 5. This CDR3 spans 12 amino acids.

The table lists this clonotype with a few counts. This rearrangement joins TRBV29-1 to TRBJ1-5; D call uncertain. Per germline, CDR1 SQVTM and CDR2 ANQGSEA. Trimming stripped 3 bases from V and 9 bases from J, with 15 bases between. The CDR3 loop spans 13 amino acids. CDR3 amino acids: CSVDLDGSGPQHF. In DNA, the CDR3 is TGCAGCGTTGATCTGGACGGCTCAGGGCCCCAGCATTTT.

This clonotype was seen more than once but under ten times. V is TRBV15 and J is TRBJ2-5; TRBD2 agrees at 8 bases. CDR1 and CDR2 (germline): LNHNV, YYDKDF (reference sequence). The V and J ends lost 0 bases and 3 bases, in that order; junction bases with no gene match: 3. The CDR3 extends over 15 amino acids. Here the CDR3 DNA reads TGTGCCACCAGCAGAGACCTAGCGGGTAAAGAGACCCAGTACTTC. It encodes CATSRDLAGKETQYF. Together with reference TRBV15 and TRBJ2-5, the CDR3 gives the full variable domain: DAMVIQNPRYQVTQFGKPVTLSCSQTLNHNVMYWYQQKSSQAPKLLFHYYDKDFNNEADTPDNFQSRRPNTSFCFLDIRSPGLGDTAMYLCATSRDLAGKETQYFGPGTRLLVL.

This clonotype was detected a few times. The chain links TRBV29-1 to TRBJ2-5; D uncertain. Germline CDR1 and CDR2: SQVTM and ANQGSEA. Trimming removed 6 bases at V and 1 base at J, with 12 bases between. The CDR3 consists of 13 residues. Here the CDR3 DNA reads TGCAGCGTGGCCCTTAGGACCCAAGAGACCCAGTACTTC. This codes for CSVALRTQETQYF.

CDR3 nucleotide sequence: TGTGCCAGCAACAACCTAGGGACAGAGCAGTACTTC. This gives the protein CASNNLGTEQYF. The V gene is TRBV6-5, the J gene TRBJ2-5; the match to TRBD1 covers 7 bases. Germline values: CDR1 MNHEY, CDR2 SVGAGI. This CDR3 contains 12 residues. V was pared by 7 bases and J by 11 bases, with 10 bases of the junction left unmatched.

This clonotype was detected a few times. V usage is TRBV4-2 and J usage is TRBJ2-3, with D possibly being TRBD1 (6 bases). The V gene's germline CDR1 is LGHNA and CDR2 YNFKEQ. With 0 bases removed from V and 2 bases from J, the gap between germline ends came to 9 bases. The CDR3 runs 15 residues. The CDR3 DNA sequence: TGTGCCAGCAGCCAAGAAGGACAGCCCACAGATACGCAGTATTTT. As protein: CASSQEGQPTDTQYF.

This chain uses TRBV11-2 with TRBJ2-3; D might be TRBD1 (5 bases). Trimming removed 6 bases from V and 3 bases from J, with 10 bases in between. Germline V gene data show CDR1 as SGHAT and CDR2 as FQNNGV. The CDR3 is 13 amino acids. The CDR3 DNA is TGTGCCAGCAGTCATCGACAGACAGATACGCAGTATTTT. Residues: CASSHRQTDTQYF. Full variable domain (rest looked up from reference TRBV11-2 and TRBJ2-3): EAGVAQSPRYKIIEKRQSVAFWCNPISGHATLYWYQQILGQGPKLLIQFQNNGVVDDSQLPKDRFSAERLKGVDSTLKIQPAKLEDSAVYLCASSHRQTDTQYFGPGTRLTVL.

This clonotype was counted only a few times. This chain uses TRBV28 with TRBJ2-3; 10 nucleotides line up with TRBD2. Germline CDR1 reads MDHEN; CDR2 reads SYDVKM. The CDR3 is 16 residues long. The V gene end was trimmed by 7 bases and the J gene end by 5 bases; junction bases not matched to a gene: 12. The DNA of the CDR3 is TGTGCCAGCAAAAACCCCCTAGCGGGAGTAAGAGATACGCAGTATTTT. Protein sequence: CASKNPLAGVRDTQYF.

In DNA form, the CDR3 reads TGTGCCAGCAGGCCAGGGTTTCGAGAGACCCAGTACTTC. Encoded protein: CASRPGFRETQYF. This rearrangement joins TRBV12-3 or TRBV12-4 to TRBJ2-5; D is perhaps TRBD1 (5 bases). The CDR3 runs 13 residues. V was shortened by 6 bases and J by 4 bases, with 12 bases between the two germline ends.

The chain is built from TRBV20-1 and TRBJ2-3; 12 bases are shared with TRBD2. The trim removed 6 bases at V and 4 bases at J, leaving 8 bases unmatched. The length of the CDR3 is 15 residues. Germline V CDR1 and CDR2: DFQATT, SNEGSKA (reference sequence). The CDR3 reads CSAVTSGRWADTQYF. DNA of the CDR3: TGCAGTGCCGTGACTAGCGGGAGATGGGCAGATACGCAGTATTTT.

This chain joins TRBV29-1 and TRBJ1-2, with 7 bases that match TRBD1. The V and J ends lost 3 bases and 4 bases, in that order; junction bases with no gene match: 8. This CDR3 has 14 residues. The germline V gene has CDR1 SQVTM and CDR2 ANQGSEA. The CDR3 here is CSVEDPGTVYGYTF. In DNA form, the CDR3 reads TGCAGCGTTGAGGATCCCGGGACAGTCTATGGCTACACCTTC.

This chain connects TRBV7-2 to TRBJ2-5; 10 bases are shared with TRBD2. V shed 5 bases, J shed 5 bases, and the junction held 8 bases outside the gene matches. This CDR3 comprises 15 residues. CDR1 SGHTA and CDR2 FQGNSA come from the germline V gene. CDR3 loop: CASSPRGSGRETQYF. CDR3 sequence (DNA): TGTGCCAGCAGCCCTCGCGGTAGCGGGAGGGAGACCCAGTACTTC. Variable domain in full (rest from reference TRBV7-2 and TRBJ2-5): GAGVSQSPSNKVTEKGKDVELRCDPISGHTALYWYRQSLGQGLEFLIYFQGNSAPDKSGLPSDRFSAERTGGSVSTLTIQRTQQEDSAVYLCASSPRGSGRETQYFGPGTRLLVL.

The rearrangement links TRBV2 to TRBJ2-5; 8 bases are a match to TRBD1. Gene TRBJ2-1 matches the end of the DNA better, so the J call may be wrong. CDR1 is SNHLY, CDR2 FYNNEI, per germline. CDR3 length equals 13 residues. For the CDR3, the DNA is TGTGCCAGCAGGCAACAGGGGGAAGGTGAGCAGTTCTTC. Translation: CASRQQGEGEQFF.

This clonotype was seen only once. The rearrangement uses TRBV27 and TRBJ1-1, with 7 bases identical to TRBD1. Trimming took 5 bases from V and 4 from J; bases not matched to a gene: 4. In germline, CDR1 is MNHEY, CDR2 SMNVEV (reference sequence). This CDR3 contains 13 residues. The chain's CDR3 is CASSVTGITEAFF. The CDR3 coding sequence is TGTGCCAGCAGTGTGACAGGGATCACTGAAGCTTTCTTT.